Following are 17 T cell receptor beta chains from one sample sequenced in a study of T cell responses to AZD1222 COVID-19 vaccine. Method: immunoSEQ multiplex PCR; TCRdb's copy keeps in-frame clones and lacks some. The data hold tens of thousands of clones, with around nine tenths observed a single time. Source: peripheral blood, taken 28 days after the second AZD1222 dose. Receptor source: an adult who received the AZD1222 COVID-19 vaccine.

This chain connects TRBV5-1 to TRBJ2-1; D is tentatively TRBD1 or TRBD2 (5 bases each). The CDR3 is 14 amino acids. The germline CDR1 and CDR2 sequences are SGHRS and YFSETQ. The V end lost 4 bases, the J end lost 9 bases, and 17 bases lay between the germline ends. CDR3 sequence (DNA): TGCGCCAGCAGCCCAGGCCCTACAGGAGGTGAGCAGTTCTTC. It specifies CASSPGPTGGEQFF.

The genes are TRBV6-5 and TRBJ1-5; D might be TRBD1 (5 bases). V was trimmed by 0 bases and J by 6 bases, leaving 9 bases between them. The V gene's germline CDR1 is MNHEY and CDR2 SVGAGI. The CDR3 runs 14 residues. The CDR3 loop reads CASSYSFGGQPQHF. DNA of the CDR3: TGTGCCAGCAGTTACTCGTTCGGGGGTCAGCCCCAGCATTTT.

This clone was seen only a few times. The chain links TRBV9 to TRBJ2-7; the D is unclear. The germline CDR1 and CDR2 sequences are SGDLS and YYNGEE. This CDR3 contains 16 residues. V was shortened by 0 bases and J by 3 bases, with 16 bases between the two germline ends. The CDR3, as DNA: TGTGCCAGCAGCGTAGGTGAAGCCACCACCCTCTACGAGCAGTACTTC. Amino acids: CASSVGEATTLYEQYF.

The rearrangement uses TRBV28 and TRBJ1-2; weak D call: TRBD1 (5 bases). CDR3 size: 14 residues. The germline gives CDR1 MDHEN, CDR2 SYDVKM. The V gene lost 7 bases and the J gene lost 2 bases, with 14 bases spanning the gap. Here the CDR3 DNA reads TGTGCCAGCACCTCAGGGCCAGGGAACTATGGCTACACCTTC. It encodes CASTSGPGNYGYTF.

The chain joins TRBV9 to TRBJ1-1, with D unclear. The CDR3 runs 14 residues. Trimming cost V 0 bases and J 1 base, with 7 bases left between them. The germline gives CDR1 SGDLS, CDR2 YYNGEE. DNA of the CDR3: TGTGCCAGCAGCGTAGTCCCAGGGAACACTGAAGCTTTCTTT. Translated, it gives CASSVVPGNTEAFF.

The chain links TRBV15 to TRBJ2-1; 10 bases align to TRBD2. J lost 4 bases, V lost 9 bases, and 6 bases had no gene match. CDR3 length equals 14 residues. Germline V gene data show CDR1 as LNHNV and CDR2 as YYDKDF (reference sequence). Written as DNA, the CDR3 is TGTGCCACAAGAAGCGGGGGGGAATACAATGAGCAGTTCTTC. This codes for CATRSGGEYNEQFF.

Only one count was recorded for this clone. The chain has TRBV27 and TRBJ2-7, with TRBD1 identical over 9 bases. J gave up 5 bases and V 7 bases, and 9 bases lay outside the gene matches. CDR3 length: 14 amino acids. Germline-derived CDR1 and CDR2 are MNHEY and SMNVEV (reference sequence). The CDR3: CASNPGTGYHEQYF. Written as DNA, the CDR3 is TGTGCCAGCAATCCCGGGACAGGGTACCACGAGCAGTACTTC.

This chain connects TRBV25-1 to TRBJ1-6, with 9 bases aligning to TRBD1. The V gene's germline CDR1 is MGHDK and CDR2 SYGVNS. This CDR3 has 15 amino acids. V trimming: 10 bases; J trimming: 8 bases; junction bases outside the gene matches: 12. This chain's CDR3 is CATRRRGQGHSPLHF. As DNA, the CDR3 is TGTGCCACCAGACGCAGGGGACAGGGTCATTCACCCCTCCACTTT.

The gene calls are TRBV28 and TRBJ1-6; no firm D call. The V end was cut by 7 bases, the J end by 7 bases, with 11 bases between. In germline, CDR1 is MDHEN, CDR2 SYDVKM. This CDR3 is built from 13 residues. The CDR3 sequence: CASTRTENSPLHF. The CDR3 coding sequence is TGTGCCAGCACTCGGACGGAGAATTCACCCCTCCACTTT. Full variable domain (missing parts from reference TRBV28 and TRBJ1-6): DVKVTQSSRYLVKRTGEKVFLECVQDMDHENMFWYRQDPGLGLRLIYFSYDVKMKEKGDIPEGYSVSREKKERFSLILESASTNQTSMYLCASTRTENSPLHFGNGTRLTVT.

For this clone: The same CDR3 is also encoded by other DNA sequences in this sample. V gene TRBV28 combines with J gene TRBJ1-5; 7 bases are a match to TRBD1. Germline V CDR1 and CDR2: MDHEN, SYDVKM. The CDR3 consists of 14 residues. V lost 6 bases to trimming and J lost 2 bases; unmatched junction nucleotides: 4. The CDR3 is CASRPGQGNQPQHF. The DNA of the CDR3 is TGTGCCAGCAGACCTGGACAGGGCAATCAGCCCCAGCATTTT.

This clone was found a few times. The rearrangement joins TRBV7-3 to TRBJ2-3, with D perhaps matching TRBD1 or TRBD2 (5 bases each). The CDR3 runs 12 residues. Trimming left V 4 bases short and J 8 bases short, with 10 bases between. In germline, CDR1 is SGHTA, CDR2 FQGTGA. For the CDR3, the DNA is TGTGCCAGCAGCTCCGGGACGGGTACGCAGTATTTT. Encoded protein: CASSSGTGTQYF. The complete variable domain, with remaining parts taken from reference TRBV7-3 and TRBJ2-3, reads GAGVSQTPSNKVTEKGKYVELRCDPISGHTALYWYRQSLGQGPEFLIYFQGTGAADDSGLPNDRFFAVRPEGSVSTLKIQRTERGDSAVYLCASSSGTGTQYFGPGTRLTVL.

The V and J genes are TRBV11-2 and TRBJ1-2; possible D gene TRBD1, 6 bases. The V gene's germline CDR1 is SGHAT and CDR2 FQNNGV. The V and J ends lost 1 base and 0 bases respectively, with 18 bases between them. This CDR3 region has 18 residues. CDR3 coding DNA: TGTGCCAGCAGCTTAGTGATCGGGGGCTCATTGGCTAACTATGGCTACACCTTC. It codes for CASSLVIGGSLANYGYTF.

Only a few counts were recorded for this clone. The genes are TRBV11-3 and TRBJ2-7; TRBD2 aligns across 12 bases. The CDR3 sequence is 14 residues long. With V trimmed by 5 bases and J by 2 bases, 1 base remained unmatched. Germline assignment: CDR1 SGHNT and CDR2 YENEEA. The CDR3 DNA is TGTGCCAGCAGCCCTAGCGGGGGGGCCTACGAGCAGTACTTC. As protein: CASSPSGGAYEQYF.

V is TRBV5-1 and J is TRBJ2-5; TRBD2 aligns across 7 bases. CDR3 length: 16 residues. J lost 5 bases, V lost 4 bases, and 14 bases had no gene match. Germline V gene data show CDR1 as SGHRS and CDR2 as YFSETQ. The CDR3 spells CASSPNRAAGEETQYF. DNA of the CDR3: TGCGCCAGCAGCCCCAACCGGGCCGCGGGGGAGGAGACCCAGTACTTC.

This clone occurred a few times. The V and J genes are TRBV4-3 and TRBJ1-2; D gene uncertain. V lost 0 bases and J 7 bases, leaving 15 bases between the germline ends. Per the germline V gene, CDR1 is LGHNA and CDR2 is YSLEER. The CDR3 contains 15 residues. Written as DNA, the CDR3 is TGCGCCAGCAGCCAAGAGTCCGTCCAGCGGGGTGGCTACACCTTC. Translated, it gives CASSQESVQRGGYTF.

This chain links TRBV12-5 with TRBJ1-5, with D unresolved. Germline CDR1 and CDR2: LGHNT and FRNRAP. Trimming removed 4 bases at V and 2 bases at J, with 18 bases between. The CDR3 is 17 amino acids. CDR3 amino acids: CASGYPGHTKGNQPQHF. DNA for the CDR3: TGTGCTAGTGGTTACCCGGGTCACACGAAGGGCAATCAGCCCCAGCATTTT.

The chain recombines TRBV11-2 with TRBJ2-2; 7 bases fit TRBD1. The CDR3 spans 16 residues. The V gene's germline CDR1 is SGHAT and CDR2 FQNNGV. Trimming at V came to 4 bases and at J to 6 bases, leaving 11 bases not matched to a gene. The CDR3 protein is CASSSRGRAYPGELFF. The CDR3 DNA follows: TGTGCCAGCAGCTCAAGGGGGCGCGCGTATCCCGGGGAGCTGTTTTTT.